This is a list of T cell receptor beta chains from one sample in a study of shared clonotypes between healthy human individuals. Libraries were prepared by immunoSEQ multiplex PCR; TCRdb keeps only in-frame clonotypes and omits some of them. There are some 2,100,000 clones in the sample; more than 90% occur only once, and roughly 0.13% lies in the top ten. The sample comprised naive CD4+ T cells sorted from blood. The receptors were sampled from a young man in good health. Each CDR3 is given with its conserved first and last residue. Fields, in order: clone size, V gene, D gene, J gene, CDR3 protein, CDR3 DNA. The D gene is left open where the match is weak. Size values are once, few and many counts, or a class for expanded clones, and some rows have none.

.,TRBV5-6,TRBD2,TRBJ2-5,CASSPLLAGEETQYF,TGTGCCAGCAGCCCCTTACTAGCGGGAGAAGAGACCCAGTACTTC
.,TRBV19,.,TRBJ2-2,CASNPRGFVGELFF,TGTGCCAGTAACCCCCGGGGGTTCGTCGGGGAGCTGTTTTTT
.,TRBV9,TRBD2,TRBJ2-3,CASSLTSGGFADTQYF,TGTGCCAGCAGCTTGACTAGCGGGGGATTTGCAGATACGCAGTATTTT
.,TRBV11-2,.,TRBJ2-3,CASSLGLADTQYF,TGTGCCAGCAGCTTAGGACTAGCAGATACGCAGTATTTT
.,TRBV6-5,.,TRBJ1-3,CASGGRGAGNTIYF,TGTGCCAGCGGAGGAAGGGGAGCTGGAAACACCATATATTTT
.,TRBV30,.,TRBJ2-7,CACRFPPGRRTLYEQYF,TGTGCCTGTCGCTTTCCGCCGGGGCGGAGGACCCTCTACGAGCAGTACTTC
.,TRBV5-4,.,TRBJ2-7,CASSLGAGYSYEQYF,TGTGCCAGCAGCTTGGGGGCAGGCTATTCCTACGAGCAGTACTTC
.,TRBV11-2,.,TRBJ1-5,CASSLGSYSNQPQHF,TGTGCCAGCAGCTTAGGAAGTTATAGCAATCAGCCCCAGCATTTT
once,TRBV5-1,.,TRBJ2-5,CASSLEGPGLRAQYF,TGCGCCAGCAGCTTGGAAGGCCCGGGACTCCGAGCCCAGTACTTC
.,TRBV4-1,.,TRBJ2-5,CASSLLPQDPKETQYF,TGCGCCAGCAGTCTCCTACCACAGGACCCTAAAGAGACCCAGTACTTC
.,TRBV30,.,TRBJ1-5,CACPLRQPQHF,TGTGCCTGCCCTCTCCGACAGCCCCAGCATTTT
.,TRBV4-3,TRBD2,TRBJ2-7,CASSQDYGTTPYEQYF,TGCGCCAGCAGCCAAGATTACGGGACTACGCCCTACGAGCAGTACTTC
.,TRBV11-3,.,TRBJ1-1,CASSLQGENTEAFF,TGTGCCAGCAGCTTACAAGGGGAGAACACTGAAGCTTTCTTT
.,TRBV9,TRBD1,TRBJ1-3,CASKTEGQGEPLQGGNTIYF,TGTGCCAGCAAAACAGAGGGACAGGGAGAACCCCTACAGGGGGGAAACACCATATATTTT
.,TRBV6-1,.,TRBJ2-7,CASSNRDTLSYEQYF,TGTGCCAGCAGTAACCGGGACACCCTCTCCTACGAGCAGTACTTC
.,TRBV10-3,.,TRBJ2-7,CAISESISYEQYF,TGTGCCATCAGTGAGTCGATATCCTACGAGCAGTACTTC
.,TRBV2,.,TRBJ2-2,CASQLEIGGGELFF,TGTGCCAGCCAACTGGAGATTGGGGGCGGGGAGCTGTTTTTT
.,TRBV5-6,.,TRBJ2-1,CASSTERAYGQFF,TGTGCCAGCAGCACCGAACGGGCCTACGGGCAGTTCTTC
.,TRBV9,TRBD1,TRBJ2-7,CASSGQGSYEQYF,TGTGCCAGCAGCGGACAGGGGTCCTACGAGCAGTACTTC
.,TRBV19,.,TRBJ1-5,CASSIPGNQPQHF,TGTGCCAGTAGTATACCGGGGAATCAGCCCCAGCATTTT
.,TRBV28,TRBD2,TRBJ2-5,CASRPSGGGGETQYF,TGTGCCAGCAGACCTAGCGGGGGGGGTGGAGAGACCCAGTACTTC
.,TRBV11-2,TRBD1,TRBJ2-7,CASSRDRGYEQYF,TGTGCCAGCAGTCGGGACAGGGGTTACGAGCAGTACTTC
.,TRBV7-2,TRBD2,TRBJ2-7,CASSLEGTSASEQYF,TGTGCCAGCAGCTTAGAGGGGACTAGCGCTTCCGAGCAGTACTTC
.,TRBV6-1,.,TRBJ1-5,CASSGYTGYSNQPQHF,TGTGCCAGCAGTGGATACACGGGGTATAGCAATCAGCCCCAGCATTTT
.,TRBV10-1,.,TRBJ2-7,CASSESGLGVRQYF,TGCGCCAGCAGTGAGTCTGGACTGGGTGTGAGGCAGTACTTC
.,TRBV5-1,TRBD2,TRBJ2-5,CASSLEPGGAEETQYF,TGCGCCAGCAGTTTGGAACCCGGGGGGGCGGAGGAGACCCAGTACTTC
.,TRBV6-1,TRBD1,TRBJ1-2,CASSEAPGQGRGYTF,TGTGCCAGCAGTGAAGCGCCGGGACAGGGACGGGGCTACACCTTC
.,TRBV27,.,TRBJ2-1,CASSSPRGSSYNEQFF,TGTGCCAGCAGTTCCCCAAGGGGGAGCTCCTACAATGAGCAGTTCTTC
.,TRBV7-9,.,TRBJ1-5,CASSLAGAGFKQPQHF,TGTGCCAGCAGCTTAGCAGGCGCGGGGTTCAAACAGCCCCAGCATTTT
once,TRBV9,TRBD1,TRBJ2-3,CASIRGQSDTQYF,TGTGCCAGCATAAGGGGACAGTCAGATACGCAGTATTTT
.,TRBV5-1,TRBD1,TRBJ2-5,CASSSGTGGRETQYF,TGCGCCAGCAGCTCCGGGACAGGGGGAAGGGAGACCCAGTACTTC
.,TRBV7-6,.,TRBJ2-7,CASSLAARNYGEQYF,TGTGCCAGCAGCTTGGCGGCTCGCAACTACGGGGAGCAGTACTTC
.,TRBV6-1,TRBD2,TRBJ2-7,CASSRTGLGFYEQYF,TGTGCCAGCAGTAGAACGGGACTAGGCTTCTACGAGCAGTACTTC